This TCR beta chain is from a study of shared clonotypes between healthy human individuals. Findings of the study overall: Generally, estimated richness proved larger in naive subsets than it did in memory subsets.

Sequencing was performed with immunoSEQ multiplex PCR; in TCRdb, only in-frame clones are kept and a portion is missing. This table holds 2 million to 3 million clones, 93% found once. On this clone itself: The antigen remains undetermined.

V gave up 7 bases and J gave up 5 bases; unmatched junction bases: 8. Germline V gene sequence: CDR1 MNHNS, CDR2 SASEGT. This CDR3 comprises 14 residues. Material: naive CD4+ T cells from PBMCs. Subset defined: CD45RA+ positively selected. The TCR originated in a man aged 18-30 years in good health. Some clones in this sample may be carry-over from other donors' samples. The V gene is TRBV6-1, the J gene TRBJ2-1, with TRBD1 identical over 7 bases. In nucleotides, the CDR3 is TGTGCCAGCAAGGGACAGCCGTCCAACAATGAGCAGTTCTTC. Residues: CASKGQPSNNEQFF.